This TCR beta chain was profiled in a study of blood T cell repertoires in COVID-19. Clones were sequenced by immunoSEQ multiplex PCR, and TCRdb holds only the in-frame ones, with some missing. The table has 270,000 or so clones, about four fifths seen once. The V gene end was trimmed by 1 base and the J gene end by 5 bases; junction bases not matched to a gene: 2. Germline values: CDR1 SEHNR, CDR2 FQNEAQ (reference sequence). The CDR3 covers 15 residues. This sequence originates from a woman aged 45 to 65 who had recovered from COVID-19. Input material: peripheral blood. The chain employs TRBV7-9 and TRBJ1-5; TRBD1 matches at 10 bases. CDR3 amino acids: CASSLVGTGDQPQHF. The CDR3 DNA reads TGTGCCAGCAGCTTAGTAGGGACAGGGGATCAGCCCCAGCATTTT.